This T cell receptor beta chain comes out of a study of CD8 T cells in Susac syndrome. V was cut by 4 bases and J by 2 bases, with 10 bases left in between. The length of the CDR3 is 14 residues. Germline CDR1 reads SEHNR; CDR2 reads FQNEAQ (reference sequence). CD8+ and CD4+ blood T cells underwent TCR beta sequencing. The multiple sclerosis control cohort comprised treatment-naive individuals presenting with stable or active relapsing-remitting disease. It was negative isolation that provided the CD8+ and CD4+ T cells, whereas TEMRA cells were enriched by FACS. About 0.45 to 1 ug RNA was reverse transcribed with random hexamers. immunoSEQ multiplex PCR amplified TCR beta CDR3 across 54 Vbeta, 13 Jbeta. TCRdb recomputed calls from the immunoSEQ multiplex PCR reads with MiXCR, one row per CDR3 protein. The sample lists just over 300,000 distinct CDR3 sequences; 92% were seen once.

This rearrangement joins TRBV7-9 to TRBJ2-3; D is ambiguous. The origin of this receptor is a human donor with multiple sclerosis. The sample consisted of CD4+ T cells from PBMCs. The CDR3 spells CASSSLASTDTQYF. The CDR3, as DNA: TGTGCCAGCAGCTCGTTGGCCTCCACAGATACGCAGTATTTT.